The rows below give T cell receptor beta chains drawn from one sample of a study of blood T cells in healthy people across ages. TCRdb itself ran the 5' RACE reads through MiXCR, one entry per CDR3 protein. Of approximately 1.5 million distinct CDR3 sequences in the sample, 35% to 45% were seen once. Sequenced: blood. These receptors all stem from a woman younger than 35 in good health. The CDR3 runs from the conserved cysteine through the conserved F or W. Fields, in order: D gene, clone size, V gene, J gene, CDR3 DNA, CDR3 protein. A D gene is named only where the DNA matches it firmly. Expanded clones get a size class; other rows say once, few or many, or leave the size out.

TRBD2	few	TRBV20-1	TRBJ2-1	TGCAGTGCTAGAATTAGCGGGACCTACAATGAGCAGTTCTTC	CSARISGTYNEQFF
-	-	TRBV7-9	TRBJ2-7	TGTGCCAGCAGTCAGGGCCTCAATGCCTACGAGCAGTACTTC	CASSQGLNAYEQYF
TRBD2	few	TRBV28	TRBJ2-3	TGTGCCAGCAGTCCCCCCCCCGGACTAGACCGCACAGATACGCAGTATTTT	CASSPPPGLDRTDTQYF
-	few	TRBV10-3	TRBJ2-7	TGTGCCATCAGTGAGTCGGAGGACAGAGGACACGAGCAGTACTTC	CAISESEDRGHEQYF
-	few	TRBV11-2	TRBJ2-3	TGTGCCAGCAGCTCCATAGCGGCCACAGATACGCAGTATTTT	CASSSIAATDTQYF
TRBD1	-	TRBV5-1	TRBJ2-5	TGCGCCAGCAGCTTCTTGGACAGGGGGCAGACCCAGTACTTC	CASSFLDRGQTQYF
-	-	TRBV2	TRBJ1-2	TGTGCCAGCAATCGGGGAAATGGCTACACCTTC	CASNRGNGYTF
-	-	TRBV5-1	TRBJ2-7	TGCGCCAGCAGCCTAGATCCAGTTTCCTACGAGCAGTACTTC	CASSLDPVSYEQYF
-	few	TRBV27	TRBJ2-3	TGTGCCAGCAGTCCCGCTCAGCGAGATACGCAGTATTTT	CASSPAQRDTQYF
-	-	TRBV25-1	TRBJ2-3	TGTGCCAGCAGTGTGGACAGTCCCTGGCAAGATACGCAGTATTTT	CASSVDSPWQDTQYF
-	-	TRBV9	TRBJ2-7	TGTGCCAGCAGCGCAGGCCGGGTTAGCGAGCAGTACTTC	CASSAGRVSEQYF
-	-	TRBV7-6	TRBJ1-1	TGTGCCAGCAGCCCTCTCCCCCAGGGACCCAGGGGGAACACTGAAGCTTTCTTT	CASSPLPQGPRGNTEAFF
-	-	TRBV20-1	TRBJ2-1	TGCAGTGCTAGTCGTGGGAGGTCCTACAATGAGCAGTTCTTC	CSASRGRSYNEQFF
-	-	TRBV7-9	TRBJ1-2	TGTGCCAGCAGCCCAAAATACAGGGTTTTGGGTGTTCCGGGCTACACCTTC	CASSPKYRVLGVPGYTF
TRBD1	few	TRBV6-2/TRBV6-3	TRBJ2-7	TGTGCCAGCAGTTACTCGAGACAGGGCGAGCAGTACTTC	CASSYSRQGEQYF
TRBD2	-	TRBV29-1	TRBJ2-1	TGCAGCGTCGCCCTGGGACTAGCGTGCTCCTACAATGAGCAGTTCTTC	CSVALGLACSYNEQFF
-	-	TRBV18	TRBJ2-3	TGTGCCAGCTCACCCGAAGCTGGGCGGAGCACAGATACGCAGTATTTT	CASSPEAGRSTDTQYF
TRBD1	-	TRBV11-3	TRBJ2-6	TGTGCCAGCAGCCTCCTAGGACAGGGGGCTAGAACTGGGGCCAACGTCCTGACTTTC	CASSLLGQGARTGANVLTF
TRBD1	-	TRBV6-5	TRBJ1-1	TGTGCCAGCGGTTATCGGACAGGGTTTTATGGAAGGGACACTGAAGCTTTCTTT	CASGYRTGFYGRDTEAFF
-	-	TRBV7-2	TRBJ1-1	TGTGCCAGCAGCCCTCAGACGCGCGCTGAAGCTTTCTTT	CASSPQTRAEAFF
-	-	TRBV6-6	TRBJ2-7	TGTGCCAGCAGTACCACCCGGGGCAGCTACGAGCAGTACTTC	CASSTTRGSYEQYF
-	-	TRBV27	TRBJ2-5	TGTGCCAGCAGTGTGGCCTCCGGAGGGAACAATGAGCAGTACTTC	CASSVASGGNNEQYF
-	few	TRBV12-3/TRBV12-4	TRBJ2-6	TGTGCCAGCACGCCAGGTGGGGCAATTGGGGCCAACGTCCTGACTTTC	CASTPGGAIGANVLTF
-	-	TRBV14	TRBJ1-2	TGTGCCAGCAGCCAAGCCGCCGGGACGCTAGGCTACACCTTC	CASSQAAGTLGYTF
TRBD2	few	TRBV20-1	TRBJ2-1	TGCAGTGCTAGACCTAGCGGAGGTTTACCCAATGAGCAGTTCTTC	CSARPSGGLPNEQFF
-	-	TRBV3-1	TRBJ2-2	TGTGCCAGCAGCCTTCGGGCCCCGACCGGTGGGGAGCTGTTTTTT	CASSLRAPTGGELFF
TRBD1	few	TRBV7-2	TRBJ2-3	TGTGCCAGCAGCTCCAGACAGGGGCGGGATACGCAGTATTTT	CASSSRQGRDTQYF
-	once	TRBV27	TRBJ2-2	TGTGCCAGCGGGGTCTATTCGAACACCGGGGAGCTGTTTTTT	CASGVYSNTGELFF
-	few	TRBV5-1	TRBJ2-7	TGCGCCAGCAGCTTGGATCCCCACAGCTCCTACGAGCAGTACTTC	CASSLDPHSSYEQYF
TRBD2	-	TRBV6-6	TRBJ2-7	TGTGCCAGCAGTTACCCTGGGACTACCTACGAGCAGTACTTC	CASSYPGTTYEQYF
TRBD1	few	TRBV3-1	TRBJ2-7	TGTGCCAGCAGCACCCGGACAGGGGGAAGTGGCGAGCAGTACTTC	CASSTRTGGSGEQYF
TRBD2	-	TRBV12-5	TRBJ2-5	TGTGCTAGTGGTTTACTAGCGGGGCTGGATGAGCAGTACTTC	CASGLLAGLDEQYF
TRBD1	-	TRBV5-1	TRBJ1-1	TGCGCCAGCAGCTTACAGGGGGGTGAGAACACTGAAGCTTTCTTT	CASSLQGGENTEAFF
-	-	TRBV27	TRBJ2-7	TGTGCCAGCAGTTTCTCGTTAGGGGACTACGAGCAGTACTTC	CASSFSLGDYEQYF
-	-	TRBV5-1	TRBJ2-7	TGCGCCAGCAGCTTGATTTCCCCAACCTACGAGCAGTACTTC	CASSLISPTYEQYF
-	few	TRBV4-3	TRBJ1-2	TGCGCCAGCAGCCAAGTTCGGCAGGCTACTACCTATGGCTACACCTTC	CASSQVRQATTYGYTF
-	-	TRBV29-1	TRBJ2-6	TGCAGCGCAGGGGCTGGGGCCAACGTCCTGACTTTC	CSAGAGANVLTF
-	-	TRBV3-1	TRBJ2-7	TGTGCCAGCAGCCCCTCCGGGACTCTCAATGAGCAGTACTTC	CASSPSGTLNEQYF
-	-	TRBV20-1	TRBJ2-3	TGCAGTGCTAGAGATAGGACGAGCCCGGGGACGCAGTATTTT	CSARDRTSPGTQYF
-	-	TRBV7-2	TRBJ2-2	TGTGCCAGCAGCTTTTCCTGGGGGCCGAACACCGGGGAGCTGTTTTTT	CASSFSWGPNTGELFF
-	once	TRBV10-3	TRBJ2-7	TGTGCCATCAGTGAGTCAGGCAGGGGGCGAGCGGGAGGCTACAATGAGCAGTACTTC	CAISESGRGRAGGYNEQYF
TRBD1	few	TRBV19	TRBJ1-5	TGTGCCAGTAGTACGACAGGGGGCCGTCAGCCCCAGCATTTT	CASSTTGGRQPQHF
-	-	TRBV11-3	TRBJ2-3	TGTGCCAGCAGCCTAGGAGGGGACACGGAATTTACGCAGTATTTT	CASSLGGDTEFTQYF
-	-	TRBV29-1	TRBJ1-2	TGCAGCGCCGTTGGGGAGGCTGGCTACACCTTC	CSAVGEAGYTF
-	-	TRBV5-1	TRBJ2-7	TGCGCCAGCAGCTTGCCGACTAGAACCTCCTACGAGCAGTACTTC	CASSLPTRTSYEQYF
-	-	TRBV7-3	TRBJ2-3	TGTGCCAGCAGCCAAGGGGTCACCCGGGCAGATACGCAGTATTTT	CASSQGVTRADTQYF
-	-	TRBV4-3	TRBJ2-3	TGCGCCAGCAGCCAAGATCAGTGGGAAGCAGATACGCAGTATTTT	CASSQDQWEADTQYF